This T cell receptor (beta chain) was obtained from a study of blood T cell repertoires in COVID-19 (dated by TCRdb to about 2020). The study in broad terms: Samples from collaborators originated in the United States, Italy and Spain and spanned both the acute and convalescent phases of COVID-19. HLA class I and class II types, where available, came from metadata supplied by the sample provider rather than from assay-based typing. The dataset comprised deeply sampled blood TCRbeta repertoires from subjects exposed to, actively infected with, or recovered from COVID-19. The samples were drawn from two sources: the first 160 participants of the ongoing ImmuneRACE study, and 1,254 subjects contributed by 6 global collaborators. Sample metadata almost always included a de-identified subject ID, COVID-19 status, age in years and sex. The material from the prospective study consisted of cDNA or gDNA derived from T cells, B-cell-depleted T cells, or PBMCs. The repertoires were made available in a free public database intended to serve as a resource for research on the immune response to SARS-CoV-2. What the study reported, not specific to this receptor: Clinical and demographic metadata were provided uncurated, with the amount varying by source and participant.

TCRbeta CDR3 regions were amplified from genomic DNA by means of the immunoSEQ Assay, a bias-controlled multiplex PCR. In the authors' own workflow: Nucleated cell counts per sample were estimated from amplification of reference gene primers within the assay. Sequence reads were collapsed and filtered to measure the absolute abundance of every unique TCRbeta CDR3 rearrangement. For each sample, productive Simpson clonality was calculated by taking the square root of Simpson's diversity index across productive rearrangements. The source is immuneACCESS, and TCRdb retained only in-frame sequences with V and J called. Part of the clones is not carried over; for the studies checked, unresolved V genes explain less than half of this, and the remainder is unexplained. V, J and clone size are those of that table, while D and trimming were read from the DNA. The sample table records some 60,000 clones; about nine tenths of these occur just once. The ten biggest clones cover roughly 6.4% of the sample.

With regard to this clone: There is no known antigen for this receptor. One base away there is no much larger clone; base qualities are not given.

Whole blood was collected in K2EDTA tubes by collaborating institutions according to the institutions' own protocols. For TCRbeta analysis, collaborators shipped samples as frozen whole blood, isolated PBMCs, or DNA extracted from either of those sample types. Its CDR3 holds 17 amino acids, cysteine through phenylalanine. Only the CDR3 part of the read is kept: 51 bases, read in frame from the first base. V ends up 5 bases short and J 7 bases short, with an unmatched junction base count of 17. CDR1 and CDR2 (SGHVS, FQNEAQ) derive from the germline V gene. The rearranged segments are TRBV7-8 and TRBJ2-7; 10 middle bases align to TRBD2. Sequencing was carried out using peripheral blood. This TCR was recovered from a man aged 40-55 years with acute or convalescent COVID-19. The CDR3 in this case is CASSPIIPLAGRWEQYF. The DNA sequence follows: TGTGCCAGCAGCCCGATCATCCCACTAGCGGGGCGGTGGGAGCAGTACTTC.